This T cell receptor (beta chain) was obtained from a study of cytomegalovirus exposure and HLA in healthy donors. Turning to the study itself: Tens of millions of unique TCRs, all from HLA-typed donors, were included in an early release of the data.

Concerning this clone itself: No antigen is known for it.

Findings and limits, study-wide: The study carried out a later analysis of TCR beta sequences. It associated some 18,000 of them with specific HLA alleles at a false discovery rate of 0.05.

Trimming pared 5 bases from V and 4 bases from J, leaving 14 bases between. This CDR3 contains 14 residues. The germline V gene has CDR1 MNHNS and CDR2 SASEGT. The PCR used 60 Vbeta and 13 Jbeta primers. TCRdb's copy holds only in-frame clones and misses some; the assay was immunoSEQ multiplex PCR. The sample shows 150,000 to 200,000 clones, approximately 78% of them seen only once. When sampled, the donors appeared nominally healthy, though they likely had unrecorded immune exposures. Material for sequencing was PBMCs. This sequence joins TRBV6-1 and TRBJ1-2; weak D call: TRBD1 (6 bases). This TCR was recovered from a woman aged 45-65 years in good health and CMV-seropositive. The CDR3 region is CASSPRDTLYGYTF. CDR3 in DNA: TGTGCCAGCAGTCCTCGGGACACCCTCTATGGCTACACCTTC.